This T cell receptor beta chain is from a study of blood T cell repertoires in COVID-19. Looking at the study overall: Italy, Spain and the United States were the sources of the convalescent and acute COVID-19 samples. The cDNA or gDNA used as material had been derived from T cells, B-cell-depleted T cells, or PBMCs.

Original methodology: Estimation of nucleated cell counts relied on the amplification of reference gene primers. TCRdb's table, derived via immunoSEQ multiplex PCR, lists solely in-frame clones and lacks some. The D gene and trimming were derived from the DNA, and the V and J assignments and clone size from that table. The sample lists roughly 500,000 clones, approximately 87% occurring once. Trimming removed 6 bases at V and 6 bases at J, with 12 bases between. Germline loops: CDR1 LNHDA, CDR2 SQIVND (reference sequence). The CDR3 extends over 13 amino acids. In assigning cohorts, the study relied on participant-reported clinical history.

This chain uses TRBV19 with TRBJ2-1, with unresolved D. The receptor's source is a woman in her 40s who had recovered from COVID-19. What was sequenced was PBMCs or T cells enriched from blood (not recorded which). CDR3 sequence reads: CASSRRSGNEQFF. As DNA, the CDR3 is TGTGCCAGTAGCCGCCGATCAGGCAATGAGCAGTTCTTC.